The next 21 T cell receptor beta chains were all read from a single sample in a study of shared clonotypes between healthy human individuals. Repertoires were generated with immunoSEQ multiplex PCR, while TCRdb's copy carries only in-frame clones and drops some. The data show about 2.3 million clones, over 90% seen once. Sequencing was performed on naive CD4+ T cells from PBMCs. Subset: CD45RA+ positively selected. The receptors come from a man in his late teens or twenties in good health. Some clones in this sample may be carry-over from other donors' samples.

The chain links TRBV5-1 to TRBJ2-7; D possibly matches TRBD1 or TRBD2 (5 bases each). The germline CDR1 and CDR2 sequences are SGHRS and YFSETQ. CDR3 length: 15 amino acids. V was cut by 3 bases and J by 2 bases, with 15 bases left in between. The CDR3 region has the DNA TGCGCCAGCAGCTCCGGGACCCCCATCCCCTACGAGCAGTACTTC. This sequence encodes CASSSGTPIPYEQYF.

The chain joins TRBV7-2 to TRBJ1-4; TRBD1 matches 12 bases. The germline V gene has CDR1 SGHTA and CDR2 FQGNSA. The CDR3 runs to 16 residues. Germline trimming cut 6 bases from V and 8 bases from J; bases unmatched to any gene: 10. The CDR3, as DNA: TGTGCCAGCAGTCCTGACTCCGGGACAGGGGGCGAAAAACTGTTTTTT. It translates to CASSPDSGTGGEKLFF.

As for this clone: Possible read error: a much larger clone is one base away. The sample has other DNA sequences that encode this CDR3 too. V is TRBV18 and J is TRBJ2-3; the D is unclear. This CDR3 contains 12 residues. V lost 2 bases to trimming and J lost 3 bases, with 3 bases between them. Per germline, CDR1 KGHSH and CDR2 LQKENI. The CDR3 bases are TGTGCCAGCTCACCAGATACAGATACGCAGTATTTT. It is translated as CASSPDTDTQYF. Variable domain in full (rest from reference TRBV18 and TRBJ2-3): NAGVMQNPRHLVRRRGQEARLRCSPMKGHSHVYWYRQLPEEGLKFMVYLQKENIIDESGMPKERFSAEFPKEGPSILRIQQVVRGDSAAYFCASSPDTDTQYFGPGTRLTVL.

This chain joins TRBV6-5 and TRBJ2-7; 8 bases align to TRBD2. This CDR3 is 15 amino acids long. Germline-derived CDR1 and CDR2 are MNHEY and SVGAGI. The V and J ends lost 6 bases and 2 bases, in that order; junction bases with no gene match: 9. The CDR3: CASSRTSGAAYEQYF. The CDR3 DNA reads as TGTGCCAGCAGCCGAACTAGCGGAGCAGCCTACGAGCAGTACTTC.

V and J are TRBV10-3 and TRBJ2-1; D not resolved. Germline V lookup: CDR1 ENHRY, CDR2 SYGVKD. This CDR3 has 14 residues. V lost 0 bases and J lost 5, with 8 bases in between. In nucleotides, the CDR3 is TGTGCCATCAGTGAGTCTATTGGACACAATGAGCAGTTCTTC. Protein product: CAISESIGHNEQFF.

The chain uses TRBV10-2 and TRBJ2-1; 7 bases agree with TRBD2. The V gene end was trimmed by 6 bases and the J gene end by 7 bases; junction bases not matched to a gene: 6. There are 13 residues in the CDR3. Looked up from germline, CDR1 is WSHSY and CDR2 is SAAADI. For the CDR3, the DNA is TGCGCCAGCAGCCGGGACTACGGGAATGAGCAGTTCTTC. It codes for CASSRDYGNEQFF.

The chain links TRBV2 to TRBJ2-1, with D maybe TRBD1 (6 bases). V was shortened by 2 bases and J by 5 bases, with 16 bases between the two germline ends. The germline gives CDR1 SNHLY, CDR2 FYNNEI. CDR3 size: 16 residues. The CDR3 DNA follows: TGTGCCAGCAGTGAAATCGGGACACGGAATAACAATGAGCAGTTCTTC. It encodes CASSEIGTRNNNEQFF. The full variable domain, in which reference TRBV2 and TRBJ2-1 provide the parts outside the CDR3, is EPEVTQTPSHQVTQMGQEVILRCVPISNHLYFYWYRQILGQKVEFLVSFYNNEISEKSEIFDDQFSVERPDGSNFTLKIRSTKLEDSAMYFCASSEIGTRNNNEQFFGPGTRLTVL.

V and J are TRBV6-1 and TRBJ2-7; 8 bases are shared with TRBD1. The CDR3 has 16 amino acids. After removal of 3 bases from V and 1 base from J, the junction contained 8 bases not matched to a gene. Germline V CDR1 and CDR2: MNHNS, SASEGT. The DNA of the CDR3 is TGTGCCAGCAGTGAGGGTTATGGGGACAGGTCCTACGAGCAGTACTTC. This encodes CASSEGYGDRSYEQYF.

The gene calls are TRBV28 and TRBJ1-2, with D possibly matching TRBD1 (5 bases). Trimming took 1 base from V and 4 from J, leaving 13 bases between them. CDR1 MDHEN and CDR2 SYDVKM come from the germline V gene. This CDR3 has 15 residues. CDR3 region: CASSLSSPGPYGYTF. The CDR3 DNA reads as TGTGCCAGCAGTTTATCTTCCCCAGGGCCCTATGGCTACACCTTC.

DNA for the CDR3: TGTGCCTGGAGTGCGGGGGATGAATATGGCTACACCTTC. As protein: CAWSAGDEYGYTF. This sequence joins TRBV30 and TRBJ1-2, with D tentatively TRBD1 (5 bases). In germline, CDR1 is GTSNPN, CDR2 SVGIG (reference sequence). The CDR3 covers 13 residues. Deletions cut 1 base from V and 5 bases from J, with 11 bases between.

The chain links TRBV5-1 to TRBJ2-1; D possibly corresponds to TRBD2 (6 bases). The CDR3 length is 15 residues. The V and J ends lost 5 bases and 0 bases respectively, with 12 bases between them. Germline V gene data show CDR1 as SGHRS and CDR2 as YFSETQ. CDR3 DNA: TGCGCCAGCAGGTCGGGCGGGACCTCCTACAATGAGCAGTTCTTC. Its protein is CASRSGGTSYNEQFF.

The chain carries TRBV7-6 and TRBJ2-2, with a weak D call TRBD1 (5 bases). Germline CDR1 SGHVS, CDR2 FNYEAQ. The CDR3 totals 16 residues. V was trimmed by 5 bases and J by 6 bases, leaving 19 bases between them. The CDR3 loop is CASSRRAGKESGELFF. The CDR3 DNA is TGTGCCAGCAGCCGACGGGCAGGGAAAGAGTCCGGGGAGCTGTTTTTT. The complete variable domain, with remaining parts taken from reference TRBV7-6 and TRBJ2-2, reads GAGVSQSPRYKVTKRGQDVALRCDPISGHVSLYWYRQALGQGPEFLTYFNYEAQQDKSGLPNDRFSAERPEGSISTLTIQRTEQRDSAMYRCASSRRAGKESGELFFGEGSRLTVL.

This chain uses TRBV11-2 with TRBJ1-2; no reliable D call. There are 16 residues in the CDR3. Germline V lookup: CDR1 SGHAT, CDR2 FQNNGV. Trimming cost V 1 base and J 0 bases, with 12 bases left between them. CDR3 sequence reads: CASSLGLGLSNYGYTF. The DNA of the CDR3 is TGTGCCAGCAGCTTAGGGCTCGGACTATCTAACTATGGCTACACCTTC.

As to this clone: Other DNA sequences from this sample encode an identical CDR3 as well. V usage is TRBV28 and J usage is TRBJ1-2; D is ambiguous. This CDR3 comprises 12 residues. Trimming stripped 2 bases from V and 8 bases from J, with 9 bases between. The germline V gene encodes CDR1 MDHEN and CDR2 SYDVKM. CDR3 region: CASSLPGGGYTF. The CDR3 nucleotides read TGTGCCAGCAGTTTACCCGGCGGAGGCTACACCTTC.

The CDR3 region is CASSPDARQLGTDTQYF. As DNA, the CDR3 is TGTGCCAGCAGCCCAGACGCCCGGCAGCTTGGCACAGATACGCAGTATTTT. The V gene is TRBV11-2, the J gene TRBJ2-3, with no clear D. CDR3 length equals 17 residues. Germline assignment: CDR1 SGHAT and CDR2 FQNNGV. Between the trimmed V and J ends, which lost 5 bases and 1 base, there was a span of 19 bases.

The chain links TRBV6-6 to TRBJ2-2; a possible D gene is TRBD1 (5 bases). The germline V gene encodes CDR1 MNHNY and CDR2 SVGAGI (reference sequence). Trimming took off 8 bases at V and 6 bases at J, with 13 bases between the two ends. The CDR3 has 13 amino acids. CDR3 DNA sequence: TGTGCCAGCGCCCAGGGTTACGCCGGGGAGCTGTTTTTT. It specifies CASAQGYAGELFF.

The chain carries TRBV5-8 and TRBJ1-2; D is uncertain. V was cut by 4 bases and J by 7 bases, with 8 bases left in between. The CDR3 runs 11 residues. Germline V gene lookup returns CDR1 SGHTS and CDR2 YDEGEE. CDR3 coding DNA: TGTGCCAGCAGCCCTGGACGTGGCTACACCTTC. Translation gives CASSPGRGYTF.

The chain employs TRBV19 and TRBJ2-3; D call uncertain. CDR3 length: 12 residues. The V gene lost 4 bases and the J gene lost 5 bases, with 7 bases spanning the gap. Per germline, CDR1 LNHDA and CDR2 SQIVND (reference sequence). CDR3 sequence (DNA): TGTGCCAGTAGTAGGACCGGAGATACGCAGTATTTT. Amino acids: CASSRTGDTQYF.

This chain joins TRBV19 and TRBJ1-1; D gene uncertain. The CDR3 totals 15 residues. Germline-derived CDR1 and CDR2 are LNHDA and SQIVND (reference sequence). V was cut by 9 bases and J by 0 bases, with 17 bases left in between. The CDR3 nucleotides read TGTGCCAGCAAGACGATCACACCGATGAACACTGAAGCTTTCTTT. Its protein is CASKTITPMNTEAFF.

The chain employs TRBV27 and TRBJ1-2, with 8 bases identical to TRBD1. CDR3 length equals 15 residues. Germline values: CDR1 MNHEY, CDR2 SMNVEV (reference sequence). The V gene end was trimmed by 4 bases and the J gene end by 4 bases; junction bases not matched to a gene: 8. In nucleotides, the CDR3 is TGTGCCAGCAGTTCAGCAGGGGGCTGGAGCTATGGCTACACCTTC. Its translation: CASSSAGGWSYGYTF.

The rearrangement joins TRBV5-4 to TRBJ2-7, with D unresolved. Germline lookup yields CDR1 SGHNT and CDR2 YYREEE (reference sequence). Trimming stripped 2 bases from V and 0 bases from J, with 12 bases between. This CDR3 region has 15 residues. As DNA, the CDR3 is TGTGCCAGCAGCTTTTTGGGCAGTAGCTCCTACGAGCAGTACTTC. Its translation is CASSFLGSSSYEQYF.